These 30 T cell receptor beta chains came from one sample sequenced in a study of shared clonotypes between healthy human individuals. The repertoire was sequenced with immunoSEQ multiplex PCR; TCRdb's copy has only in-frame clones and lacks some. The sample lists hundreds of thousands of clones, roughly 72% occurring once. The source material was PBMCs. The receptors were sampled from a woman in her thirties or forties in good health. Some clones in this sample may be carry-over from other donors' samples.

This CDR3 reads CASSEDRQDYTDTQYF. CDR3 DNA sequence: TGTGCCAGCAGCGAAGATAGACAGGACTACACAGATACGCAGTATTTT. The chain combines TRBV28 with TRBJ2-3, with D perhaps given as TRBD1 or TRBD2 (6 bases each). CDR1 and CDR2 from the germline V gene are MDHEN and SYDVKM. This CDR3 spans 16 amino acids. V gave up 6 bases and J gave up 2 bases, with 18 bases separating them.

The rearrangement joins TRBV19 to TRBJ1-2; D is unresolved. The CDR3 contains 13 residues. CDR1 is LNHDA, CDR2 SQIVND, per germline (reference sequence). Trimming took 4 bases from V and 2 from J, leaving 8 bases between them. The CDR3 protein is CASSTQANYGYTF. In nucleotides, the CDR3 is TGTGCCAGTAGTACTCAGGCGAACTATGGCTACACCTTC.

The genes are TRBV28 and TRBJ2-7; D is unresolved. The CDR3 is 11 residues long. Trimming took off 6 bases at V and 0 bases at J, with 3 bases between the two ends. Germline values: CDR1 MDHEN, CDR2 SYDVKM. The CDR3 region has the DNA TGTGCCAGCAGCCGCTCCTACGAGCAGTACTTC. As protein: CASSRSYEQYF.

This clone was detected a few times. V and J are TRBV21-1 and TRBJ2-7; no DNA check was done on the table's D call, TRBD2. TRBV21-1 is described as a pseudogene. This CDR3 is built from 15 residues. CDR3 bases: TGTGCCAGCAGCAAAGCTTGGGAGGCTACCTACGAGCAGTACTTC. Translating it yields CASSKAWEATYEQYF.

Concerning this clone itself: One end of the junction does not line up with germline, which may come from a read error. The gene calls are TRBV7-7 and TRBJ2-5, with D possibly TRBD1 on 7 matching bases. This CDR3 is 13 amino acids long. Germline loops: CDR1 SSHAT, CDR2 FNYEAQ (reference sequence). CDR3: CASSLKQGGTQYF. For the CDR3, the DNA is TGTGCTAGCAGCTTAAAGCAGGGGGGGACCCAGTACTTC.

This clone appeared a few times. The V gene is TRBV18, the J gene TRBJ2-5; unclear D gene. The CDR3 length is 14 residues. Germline CDR1 and CDR2: KGHSH and LQKENI. V lost 4 bases, J lost 5 bases, and 14 bases lay in between. The CDR3 DNA sequence: TGTGCCAGCTCACGAATGGGGTCTGGGGAGACCCAGTACTTC. It translates to CASSRMGSGETQYF.

The table lists this clone with a few counts. The gene calls are TRBV5-1 and TRBJ2-5; 9 nucleotides line up with TRBD1. The CDR3 spans 14 residues. Trimming cost V 3 bases and J 5 bases; bases outside gene matches: 5. Germline V gene lookup returns CDR1 SGHRS and CDR2 YFSETQ. Here the CDR3 DNA reads TGCGCCAGCAGCTCCGGGACAGGGCTCGAGACCCAGTACTTC. This sequence encodes CASSSGTGLETQYF.

CDR3 DNA: TGTGCCAGCAGCGGGGACAGTAACACTGAAGCTTTCTTT. Amino acids: CASSGDSNTEAFF. V is TRBV9 and J is TRBJ1-1; 7 bases align to TRBD1. V lost 3 bases, J lost 2 bases, and 1 base stayed unmatched. CDR1 is SGDLS, CDR2 YYNGEE, per germline. The CDR3 is made up of 13 amino acids.

V and J are TRBV29-1 and TRBJ2-7, with TRBD2 matching 11 bases. This CDR3 comprises 15 residues. V lost 4 bases to trimming and J lost 3 bases; unmatched junction nucleotides: 8. Per the germline V gene, CDR1 is SQVTM and CDR2 is ANQGSEA. The CDR3 here is CSVVYGTSGFYEQYF. DNA for the CDR3: TGCAGCGTTGTCTATGGGACTAGCGGATTCTACGAGCAGTACTTC.

The V and J genes are TRBV28 and TRBJ2-3, with 9 bases matching TRBD2. The length of the CDR3 is 20 residues. The V and J ends lost 5 bases and 1 base, in that order; junction bases with no gene match: 19. CDR1 and CDR2 from the germline V gene are MDHEN and SYDVKM. The CDR3 nucleotides read TGTGCCAGCAGTCCTCCCCCTGTGGTAGCGGGAGCGGGGGGCACAGATACGCAGTATTTT. It codes for CASSPPPVVAGAGGTDTQYF. The full variable domain, with the rest looked up from reference TRBV28 and TRBJ2-3, is DVKVTQSSRYLVKRTGEKVFLECVQDMDHENMFWYRQDPGLGLRLIYFSYDVKMKEKGDIPEGYSVSREKKERFSLILESASTNQTSMYLCASSPPPVVAGAGGTDTQYFGPGTRLTVL.

The V gene is TRBV4-1, the J gene TRBJ2-7; TRBD2 agrees at 7 bases. CDR3 length: 16 amino acids. The germline CDR1 and CDR2 sequences are MGHRA and YSYEKL. J was trimmed by 3 bases and V by 1 base; bases with no gene match: 9. The CDR3 is CASSQGFGLGDYEQYF. Written as DNA, the CDR3 is TGCGCCAGCAGCCAAGGATTCGGACTAGGGGACTACGAGCAGTACTTC.

In this sample, this clone turned up a few times. CDR3 DNA: TGCGCCAGCAGTGAGTCGAAAGGGGATCAGCCCCAGCATTTT. As protein: CASSESKGDQPQHF. The rearrangement uses TRBV10-2 and TRBJ1-5, with D possibly TRBD1 on 5 matching bases. This CDR3 is 14 amino acids long. Germline loops: CDR1 WSHSY, CDR2 SAAADI. Trimming removed 0 bases from V and 5 bases from J, with 8 bases in between.

The chain couples TRBV9 to TRBJ1-2; D remains ambiguous. V lost 3 bases and J lost 0, with 6 bases in between. The CDR3 is 13 residues long. Germline V gene sequence: CDR1 SGDLS, CDR2 YYNGEE. For the CDR3, the DNA is TGTGCCAGCAGCGGTGGAACTAACTATGGCTACACCTTC. Its translation is CASSGGTNYGYTF.

DNA of the CDR3: TGTGCCAGCAACCATTATCGCCAGCGGGAGTCCCGGGAGCAGTTCTTC. As protein: CASNHYRQRESREQFF. The genes are TRBV7-8 and TRBJ2-1, with TRBD2 identical over 8 bases. V shed 7 bases and J 10 bases; nucleotides not matched to a gene: 18. Germline CDR1 reads SGHVS; CDR2 reads FQNEAQ. The CDR3 sequence is 16 residues long.

On this clone: In the same sample, other DNA sequences code for this CDR3. The chain combines TRBV7-9 with TRBJ2-5; D not resolved. The ends were cut back, 3 bases at V and 4 bases at J, with 6 bases in the middle. CDR1 SEHNR and CDR2 FQNEAQ come from the germline V gene (reference sequence). The CDR3 length is 12 residues. The CDR3 DNA is TGTGCCAGCAGCTTGGTTGGAGAGACCCAGTACTTC. Its translation is CASSLVGETQYF.

This clone was counted many times. The chain carries TRBV19 and TRBJ2-5, with 12 positions matching TRBD2. In germline, CDR1 is LNHDA, CDR2 SQIVND (reference sequence). V dropped 1 base and J dropped 4; count of bases not matched to a gene: 10. There are 18 residues in the CDR3. The CDR3 here is CASSIVGGLAGRTETQYF. The CDR3 region has the DNA TGTGCCAGTAGTATAGTCGGAGGACTAGCGGGAAGGACAGAGACCCAGTACTTC.

The chain has TRBV5-8 and TRBJ1-5; D is ambiguous. CDR3 length: 13 amino acids. CDR1 is SGHTS, CDR2 YDEGEE, per germline. V was trimmed by 2 bases and J by 4 bases, leaving 7 bases between them. The CDR3 is CASSFGRNQPQHF. The DNA of the CDR3 is TGTGCCAGCAGCTTCGGCAGAAATCAGCCCCAGCATTTT.

A few counts support this clone. The DNA for the CDR3 is TGCGCCAGCAGGCGGACGGGAAGTGAAGCTTTCTTT. Amino acids: CASRRTGSEAFF. V usage is TRBV5-1 and J usage is TRBJ1-1; D uncertain. Per the germline V gene, CDR1 is SGHRS and CDR2 is YFSETQ. V lost 5 bases to trimming and J lost 7 bases, with 12 bases between them. The CDR3 runs to 12 residues. Full variable domain (rest looked up from reference TRBV5-1 and TRBJ1-1): KAGVTQTPRYLIKTRGQQVTLSCSPISGHRSVSWYQQTPGQGLQFLFEYFSETQRNKGNFPGRFSGRQFSNSRSEMNVSTLELGDSALYLCASRRTGSEAFFGQGTRLTVV.

This clone was found once. The chain links TRBV27 to TRBJ2-7, with TRBD1 identical over 9 bases. Losses at the gene ends were 6 bases for V and 7 bases for J; bases not matched to a gene: 13. The CDR3 is made up of 15 amino acids. Germline CDR1 is MNHEY and CDR2 is SMNVEV (reference sequence). The CDR3 DNA reads TGTGCCAGCAGCAAGGTCCGGACAGGGGCCTGGGAGCAGTACTTC. Encoded protein: CASSKVRTGAWEQYF.

The chain combines TRBV7-2 with TRBJ2-3; D possibly corresponds to TRBD2 (5 bases). CDR1 and CDR2 from the germline V gene are SGHTA and FQGNSA. The CDR3 is 14 residues long. V lost 3 bases to trimming and J lost 0 bases, with 7 bases between them. DNA of the CDR3: TGTGCCAGCAGCTTTGCTAGCAGCACAGATACGCAGTATTTT. Translating gives CASSFASSTDTQYF.

The chain carries TRBV11-2 and TRBJ2-3, with unresolved D. Germline CDR1 reads SGHAT; CDR2 reads FQNNGV. CDR3 size: 12 residues. Trimming took off 5 bases at V and 2 bases at J, with 5 bases between the two ends. The CDR3 is CASSPYTDTQYF. CDR3 bases: TGTGCCAGCAGCCCCTACACAGATACGCAGTATTTT.

The chain uses TRBV4-3 and TRBJ2-5, with a weak D call TRBD1 (6 bases). The V and J ends lost 0 bases and 5 bases respectively, with 16 bases between them. This CDR3 comprises 16 residues. Germline loops: CDR1 LGHNA, CDR2 YSLEER. The CDR3 spells CASSQDTGLGSETQYF. The CDR3, as DNA: TGCGCCAGCAGCCAAGATACAGGGTTAGGGAGCGAGACCCAGTACTTC.

This chain connects TRBV5-6 to TRBJ1-2, with 11 bases fitting TRBD1. J lost 5 bases, V lost 4 bases, and 7 bases had no gene match. Germline loops: CDR1 SGHDT, CDR2 YYEEEE. The CDR3 is 15 amino acids. The CDR3 loop is CASSPPDRGQYGYTF. The CDR3 nucleotides are TGTGCCAGCAGCCCTCCGGACAGGGGGCAATATGGCTACACCTTC.

This clone appeared a few times. This sequence joins TRBV5-1 and TRBJ2-1; 11 bases are shared with TRBD2. The trim removed 7 bases at V and 6 bases at J, leaving 6 bases unmatched. Germline V lookup: CDR1 SGHRS, CDR2 YFSETQ. This CDR3 contains 14 residues. The CDR3 coding sequence is TGCGCCAGCGGGACTAGCGGAGTCTTCAATGAGCAGTTCTTC. Amino acid sequence: CASGTSGVFNEQFF.

The chain combines TRBV7-2 with TRBJ1-5, with D unresolved. Germline CDR1 SGHTA, CDR2 FQGNSA. CDR3 length equals 15 residues. Trimming took 2 bases from V and 1 from J, leaving 9 bases between them. CDR3 sequence reads: CASSLWAVSNQPQHF. The DNA of the CDR3 is TGTGCCAGCAGCTTATGGGCAGTGAGCAATCAGCCCCAGCATTTT.

The V gene is TRBV10-1, the J gene TRBJ2-5; D could derive from TRBD1 or TRBD2 (6 bases each). The CDR3 consists of 15 residues. The germline V gene encodes CDR1 WNHNN and CDR2 SYGVQD (reference sequence). V was cut by 2 bases and J by 5 bases, with 15 bases left in between. The CDR3 sequence is CASSEGSGARETQYF. The CDR3 DNA reads TGCGCCAGCAGTGAGGGGTCGGGGGCGCGGGAGACCCAGTACTTC.

The chain has TRBV28 and TRBJ2-1; no firm D call. CDR1 is MDHEN and CDR2 is SYDVKM in the germline V gene. The V end lost 2 bases, the J end lost 0 bases, and 11 bases lay between the germline ends. The CDR3 sequence is 16 residues long. CDR3 nucleotides: TGTGCCAGCAGTTTAATTGGAGCCAGCTCCTACAATGAGCAGTTCTTC. This gives the protein CASSLIGASSYNEQFF.

The V gene is TRBV7-9, the J gene TRBJ2-5; the match to TRBD2 covers 7 bases. The junction had 5 bases not matched to a gene; V was cut back by 5 bases and J by 5 bases. From germline, CDR1 is SEHNR and CDR2 FQNEAQ (reference sequence). The CDR3 contains 13 residues. Here the CDR3 DNA reads TGTGCCAGCAGCCCAGGACTAGGGGAGACCCAGTACTTC. Its protein is CASSPGLGETQYF.

The V and J genes are TRBV29-1 and TRBJ2-1, with D perhaps matching TRBD2 (6 bases). Germline V gene lookup returns CDR1 SQVTM and CDR2 ANQGSEA. V dropped 6 bases and J dropped 6 bases, with 15 bases sitting between them. The CDR3 totals 13 residues. The CDR3 spells CSVRQTSFNEQFF. The CDR3 region has the DNA TGCAGCGTCCGACAGACTAGTTTCAATGAGCAGTTCTTC.

V and J are TRBV18 and TRBJ2-1; D remains unclear. The CDR3 length is 12 residues. Trimming cost V 3 bases and J 10 bases, with 10 bases left between them. From germline, CDR1 is KGHSH and CDR2 LQKENI. The CDR3 here is CASSPPTLEQFF. The CDR3 coding sequence is TGTGCCAGCTCACCTCCGACTCTGGAGCAGTTCTTC.